This record looks at one T cell receptor beta chain sequence and its context. Produced via immunoSEQ multiplex PCR; TCRdb's table is partial and in-frame only. The repertoire holds about 120,000 clones, with 89% as singletons. This sample stems from a study of control samples from healthy donors and cancer patients. Germline CDR1 is SGHVS and CDR2 is FQNEAQ. The V gene end was trimmed by 5 bases and the J gene end by 4 bases; junction bases not matched to a gene: 6. The CDR3 is made up of 14 amino acids. This TCR came from a man between 50 and 59 years old in good health. Sequencing was carried out using blood. This chain links TRBV7-8 with TRBJ2-3, with 7 positions matching TRBD2. CDR3: CASSLGLGADTQYF. The CDR3 nucleotides are TGTGCCAGCAGCCTCGGACTAGGAGCAGATACGCAGTATTTT.